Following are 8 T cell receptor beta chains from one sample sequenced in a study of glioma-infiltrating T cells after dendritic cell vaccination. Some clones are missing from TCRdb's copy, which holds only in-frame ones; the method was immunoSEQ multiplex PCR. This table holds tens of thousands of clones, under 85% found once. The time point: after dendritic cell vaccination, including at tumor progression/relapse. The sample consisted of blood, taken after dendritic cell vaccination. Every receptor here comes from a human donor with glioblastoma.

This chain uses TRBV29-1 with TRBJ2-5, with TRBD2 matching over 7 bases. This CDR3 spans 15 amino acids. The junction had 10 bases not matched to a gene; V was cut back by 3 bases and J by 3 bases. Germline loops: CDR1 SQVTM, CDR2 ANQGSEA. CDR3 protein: CSVDGNGGKKETQYF. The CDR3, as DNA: TGCAGCGTTGATGGGAACGGGGGGAAAAAAGAGACCCAGTACTTC.

As DNA, the CDR3 is TGTGCCAGCCGTTTCGCCGGGGGGGCGGTTGAAAAACTGTTTTTT. This encodes CASRFAGGAVEKLFF. V usage is TRBV2 and J usage is TRBJ1-4; weak D call: TRBD1 (6 bases). The CDR3 is made up of 15 amino acids. Trimming stripped 8 bases from V and 7 bases from J, with 20 bases between. The germline V gene has CDR1 SNHLY and CDR2 FYNNEI.

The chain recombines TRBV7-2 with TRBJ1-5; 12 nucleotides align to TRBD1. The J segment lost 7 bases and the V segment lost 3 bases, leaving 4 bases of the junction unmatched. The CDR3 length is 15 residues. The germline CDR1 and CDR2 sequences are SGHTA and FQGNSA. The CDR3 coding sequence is TGTGCCAGCAGCTTTGGCGGGACAGGGGGCCAGCCCCAGCATTTT. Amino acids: CASSFGGTGGQPQHF. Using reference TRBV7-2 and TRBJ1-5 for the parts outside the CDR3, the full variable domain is GAGVSQSPSNKVTEKGKDVELRCDPISGHTALYWYRQSLGQGLEFLIYFQGNSAPDKSGLPSDRFSAERTGGSVSTLTIQRTQQEDSAVYLCASSFGGTGGQPQHFGDGTRLSIL.

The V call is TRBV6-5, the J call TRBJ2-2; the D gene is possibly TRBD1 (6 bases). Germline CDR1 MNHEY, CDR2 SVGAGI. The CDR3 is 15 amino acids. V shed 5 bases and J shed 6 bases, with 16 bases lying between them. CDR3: CASSRLDRTAGELFF. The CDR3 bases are TGTGCCAGCAGTCGCCTCGACAGGACGGCCGGGGAGCTGTTTTTT.

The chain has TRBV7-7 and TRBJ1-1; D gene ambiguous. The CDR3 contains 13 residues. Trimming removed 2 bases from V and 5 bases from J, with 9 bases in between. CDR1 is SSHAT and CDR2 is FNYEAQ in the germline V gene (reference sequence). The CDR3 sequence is CASSLIRSTEAFF. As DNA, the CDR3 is TGTGCCAGCAGCTTAATCCGTTCGACTGAAGCTTTCTTT.

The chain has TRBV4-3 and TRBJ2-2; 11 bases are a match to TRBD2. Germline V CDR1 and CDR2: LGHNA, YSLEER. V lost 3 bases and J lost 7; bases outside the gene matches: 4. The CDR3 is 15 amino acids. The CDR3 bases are TGCGCCAGCAGCCAGGCTAGCGGGGGGCTCGGGGAGCTGTTTTTT. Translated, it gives CASSQASGGLGELFF.

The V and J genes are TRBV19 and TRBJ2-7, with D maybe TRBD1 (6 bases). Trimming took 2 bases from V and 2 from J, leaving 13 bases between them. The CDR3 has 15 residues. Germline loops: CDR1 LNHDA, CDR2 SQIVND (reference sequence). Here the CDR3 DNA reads TGTGCCAGTAGTATAAGGTGGGACACCGCCTACGAGCAGTACTTC. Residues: CASSIRWDTAYEQYF.

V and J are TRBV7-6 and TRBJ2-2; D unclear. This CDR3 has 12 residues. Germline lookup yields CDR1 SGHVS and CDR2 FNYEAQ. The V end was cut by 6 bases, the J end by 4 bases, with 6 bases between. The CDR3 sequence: CASSRVTGELFF. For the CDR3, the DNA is TGTGCCAGCAGTCGGGTCACCGGGGAGCTGTTTTTT.